This is a list of T cell receptor beta chains from one sample in a study of patients with pleural tuberculosis. TCRdb processed the reads anew with MiXCR; each CDR3 protein has one entry. The sample shows around 49,000 distinct CDR3 sequences, 7.3% of them seen only once. The source of these receptors is a human donor with pleural tuberculosis. Both conserved end residues are part of each CDR3. D genes are given only for firm matches. Not all rows give a size; the values are once, few, many and, for expanded clones, a class.

V gene	J gene	D gene	clone size	CDR3 DNA	CDR3 protein
TRBV28	TRBJ2-5	TRBD1	many	TGTGCCAGCCTACAGACAGGGATGGAGACCCAGTACTTC	CASLQTGMETQYF
TRBV20-1	TRBJ2-1	NA	many	TGCAGTGCTAGTTTGACCCCCAATGAGCAGTTCTTC	CSASLTPNEQFF
TRBV3-1	TRBJ2-5	NA	many	TGTGCCAGCAGCCAAGAAGGGAAGACCCAGTACTTC	CASSQEGKTQYF
TRBV19	TRBJ2-1	NA	NA	TGTGCCAGTAGCCTCGATTTATTAAGCTCCTACAATGAGCAGTTCTTC	CASSLDLLSSYNEQFF
TRBV4-1	TRBJ1-5	TRBD1	many	TGCGCCAGCAGCCAAGTAATAACAGGGGATCAGCCCCAGCATTTT	CASSQVITGDQPQHF
TRBV2	TRBJ1-6	NA	many	TGTGCCAGCAGTGATACGGCAGATAATTCACCCCTCCACTTT	CASSDTADNSPLHF
TRBV9	TRBJ2-1	TRBD2	few	TGTGCCAGCAGTAAGACTAGCGAAACCTACAATGAGCAGTTCTTC	CASSKTSETYNEQFF
TRBV12-3/TRBV12-4	TRBJ1-1	TRBD1	many	TGTGCCAGCAGCCTTGACAGGGGGCAGTTTAAAGCTTTCTTT	CASSLDRGQFKAFF
TRBV11-2	TRBJ2-1	NA	many	TGTGCCAGCAGCTTAGGTGGGGGGTACAATGAGCAGTTCTTC	CASSLGGGYNEQFF
TRBV20-1	TRBJ1-1	NA	many	TGCAGTGCTAGAGGTCAATGGTCAGCTCTGAACACTGAAGCTTTCTTT	CSARGQWSALNTEAFF
TRBV12-3/TRBV12-4	TRBJ1-5	NA	many	TGTGCCAGCAGTTTCGCGAGGACAGCGACTGTCAGCCCCCAGCATTTT	CASSFARTATVSPQHF
TRBV12-3/TRBV12-4	TRBJ2-1	NA	NA	TGTGCCGGCAGTATCGGACACGGTGTGGATGAGCAGTTCTTC	CAGSIGHGVDEQFF
TRBV5-1	TRBJ1-4	TRBD1	few	TGCGCCAGCAGCTCCAGGGGGTCTAATGAAAAACTGTTTTTT	CASSSRGSNEKLFF
TRBV11-2	TRBJ2-5	NA	NA	TGTGCCAGCAGCTTAGACACCTACCAAGAGACCCAGTACTTC	CASSLDTYQETQYF
TRBV27	TRBJ2-3	NA	many	TGTGCCAGCAGAAGACAGGCCCTCAGCACAGATACGCAGTATTTT	CASRRQALSTDTQYF
TRBV20-1	TRBJ2-7	TRBD2	many	TGCAGTGCTAGTCCTAGCGGGAGGGCCCTCACCTACGAGCAGTACTTC	CSASPSGRALTYEQYF
TRBV20-1	TRBJ1-1	NA	NA	TGCAGTGCTAGGTCGGGGCGGGACACTGAAGCTCTCTTT	CSARSGRDTEALF
TRBV4-2	TRBJ2-1	NA	NA	TGTGCCAGCAGCATCTCGGGCGTCTACAATGAGCAGTTCTTC	CASSISGVYNEQFF
TRBV12-3/TRBV12-4	TRBJ2-5	NA	NA	TGTGCCAGCAGTTTGAGGTCAGGCAAAGAGACCCAGTACTTC	CASSLRSGKETQYF
TRBV5-4	TRBJ2-3	TRBD2	few	TGTGCCAGCAGCTTGGAACTAGCGGGAGTAACAGATACGCAGTATTTT	CASSLELAGVTDTQYF
TRBV4-2	TRBJ1-1	NA	many	TGTGCCAGCAGCCCCCTGACCACGGCATCCACTGAAGCTTTCTTT	CASSPLTTASTEAFF
TRBV13	TRBJ2-1	NA	few	TGTGCCAGCAGCGTACGGGACGCAGCTTTCTATGAGCAGTTCTTC	CASSVRDAAFYEQFF
TRBV29-1	TRBJ2-7	NA	many	TGCAGCGTTGAACTGGGTACAGGGTACTACGAGCAGTACTTC	CSVELGTGYYEQYF
TRBV20-1	TRBJ1-2	TRBD1	many	TGCAGTGCTAGAGCATCCGGGACAGGGGGGAACTATGGCTACACCTTC	CSARASGTGGNYGYTF
TRBV12-3/TRBV12-4	TRBJ1-2	NA	NA	TGTGCCAGCAGCACCCCGGGGCTCGTCCGCTTC	CASSTPGLVRF
TRBV20-1	TRBJ2-7	NA	NA	TGCAGTGCTAGGGTTTGGAGGTCGGGGACATACTCCTACGAGCAGTACTTC	CSARVWRSGTYSYEQYF
TRBV28	TRBJ2-7	NA	many	TGTGCCAGTCAAGACACCATCTACTACGAGCAGTACTTC	CASQDTIYYEQYF
TRBV20-1	TRBJ2-7	TRBD1	NA	TGCAGTGCTAGGGCCGGGACAGGGGGCCTCTACGAGCAGTACTTC	CSARAGTGGLYEQYF
TRBV2	TRBJ1-5	NA	many	TGTGCCAGCAGTGAAGCGAGCGTGAATCGCAATCAGCCCCAGCATTTT	CASSEASVNRNQPQHF
TRBV4-1	TRBJ2-1	TRBD1	many	TGCGCCAGCAGCCAGAGGACAGGCGACTACAATGAGCAGTTCTTC	CASSQRTGDYNEQFF
TRBV29-1	TRBJ1-2	NA	few	TGCAGCGTTGATGGGGGCATCTATGGCTACACCTTC	CSVDGGIYGYTF
TRBV10-3	TRBJ2-3	NA	many	TGTGCCATCAGTGCCCAGCGTGCAAGCACAGATACGCAGTATTTT	CAISAQRASTDTQYF
TRBV24-1	TRBJ1-5	NA	many	TGTGCCACCAGTGATCCGGCGGCGGGGCCCCAGCATTTT	CATSDPAAGPQHF
TRBV28	TRBJ2-5	NA	many	TGTGCCAGCAGTTTGGGCACCGAGACCCAGTACTTC	CASSLGTETQYF
TRBV3-1	TRBJ2-5	NA	few	TGTGCCAGCACCCTGACTAGTTCCTCAGAGACCCAGTACTTC	CASTLTSSSETQYF
TRBV27	TRBJ2-1	NA	many	TGTGCCAGCAGATATAGCGGAAGGGGCGGGAATGAGCAGTTCTTC	CASRYSGRGGNEQFF
TRBV20-1	TRBJ2-5	NA	many	TGCAGTGCTAGGGAAATAGTAAGAGACCAAGAGACCCAGTACTTC	CSAREIVRDQETQYF
TRBV9	TRBJ2-1	NA	NA	TGTGCCAGCACTTCGGGAAGCTCCTACAATGAGCAGTTCTTC	CASTSGSSYNEQFF
TRBV18	TRBJ2-3	NA	many	TGTGCCAGCTCACCGTCCTTGTACAGCTCACCCACAGATACGCAGTATTTT	CASSPSLYSSPTDTQYF
TRBV19	TRBJ1-5	NA	many	TGTGCCAGTAGTATGGGGTTTACTAGCAATCAGCCCCAGCATTTT	CASSMGFTSNQPQHF
TRBV12-3/TRBV12-4	TRBJ1-6	NA	many	TGTGCCAGCAGCTCCGTGCGGGGGCGGAATTCACCCCTCCACTTT	CASSSVRGRNSPLHF
TRBV2	TRBJ2-1	NA	many	TGTGCCAGCTTCTTAGGGGGCTACAATGAGCAGTTCTTC	CASFLGGYNEQFF
TRBV12-3/TRBV12-4	TRBJ2-7	TRBD1	NA	TGTGCCAGCAAGAGACAGGGGGCCTCCTACGAGCAGTACTTC	CASKRQGASYEQYF
TRBV28	TRBJ2-3	TRBD1	many	TGTGCCAGCAGTTGGGGACAGGATAGCACAGATACGCAGTATTTT	CASSWGQDSTDTQYF
TRBV7-8	TRBJ2-5	TRBD2	many	TGTGCCAGCAGCGTTAGCGGGCCCAGGACCCAGTACTTC	CASSVSGPRTQYF
TRBV11-2	TRBJ2-3	NA	many	TGTGCCAGCAGCCTCGCCCAAAGGGGGGGTAATACGCAGTATTTT	CASSLAQRGGNTQYF